Listed below are T cell receptor beta chains from one sample, sequenced in a study of T cell responses to AZD1222 COVID-19 vaccine. The protocol was immunoSEQ multiplex PCR, while the TCRdb copy is restricted to in-frame clones and leaves out a portion. Of 90,000 to 150,000 clones in the sample, over 85% were seen once. The sample in question was peripheral blood, obtained on day 0 of AZD1222 vaccination. The receptors stem from an adult in good health. Both conserved end residues are part of each CDR3. A D gene is named only where the DNA matches it firmly. Not all rows give a size; the values are once, few, many and, for expanded clones, a class.

- TRBJ1-5 TRBV6-6 TRBD1 TGTGCCAGCACCCACGGACAGGCGGGTCAGCCCCAGCATTTT CASTHGQAGQPQHF
- TRBJ1-2 TRBV9 - TGTGCCAGCAGTGTTGGGCAGGGGCTACTCTCTAACTATGGCTACACCTTC CASSVGQGLLSNYGYTF
- TRBJ2-7 TRBV18 - TGTGCCAGCTCACCTCCAGGGCGTCACGAGCAGTACTTC CASSPPGRHEQYF
- TRBJ1-4 TRBV7-9 - TGTGCCAGCAGCTTAGACAGGGCTGGGGGTGAAAAACTGTTTTTT CASSLDRAGGEKLFF
- TRBJ1-1 TRBV29-1 - TGCAGCGTTTCACAGGGAACGAACACTGAAGCTTTCTTT CSVSQGTNTEAFF
once TRBJ1-4 TRBV5-1 - TGCGCCAGCAGCCTCAGCACAACTAATGAAAAACTGTTTTTT CASSLSTTNEKLFF
once TRBJ1-2 TRBV2 - TGTGCCAGCAGCTCACCCCGAGGGGGGGACCTCGGCTACACCTTC CASSSPRGGDLGYTF
- TRBJ2-7 TRBV28 TRBD2 TGTGCCAGCAGGGAGACTAGCGGGAGTGGGTACGAGCAGTACTTC CASRETSGSGYEQYF
- TRBJ1-1 TRBV7-9 - TGTGCCAGCAGCTTAGGGCAGGTGAACACTGAAGCTTTCTTT CASSLGQVNTEAFF
- TRBJ2-1 TRBV3-1/TRBV3-2 TRBD2 TGTGCCAGCAGCCTGATGACCACTAGCGGGAGCTCCTACAATGAGCAGTTCTTC CASSLMTTSGSSYNEQFF
- TRBJ2-7 TRBV29-1 - TGCAGCGTTCGAGACTACGAGCAGTACTTC CSVRDYEQYF
- TRBJ1-2 TRBV18 - TGTGCCAGCTCCCCCACCCGGGTTCTGGATGGCTACACCTTC CASSPTRVLDGYTF
- TRBJ2-1 TRBV2 - TGTGCCAGCAGAGCAGACAGCTACAATGAGCAGTTCTTC CASRADSYNEQFF
- TRBJ1-1 TRBV10-1 - TGCGCCAGCAGCGCCCGAGGGGTGGCTGAAGCTTTCTTT CASSARGVAEAFF
- TRBJ2-2 TRBV6-6 TRBD2 TGTGCCAGCAGTTACTACCTGGGGAGGGCCGGGGAGCTGTTTTTT CASSYYLGRAGELFF
- TRBJ1-2 TRBV12-3/TRBV12-4 TRBD1 TGTGCCAGCAGCCGACAGGGCTACTATGGCTACACCTTC CASSRQGYYGYTF